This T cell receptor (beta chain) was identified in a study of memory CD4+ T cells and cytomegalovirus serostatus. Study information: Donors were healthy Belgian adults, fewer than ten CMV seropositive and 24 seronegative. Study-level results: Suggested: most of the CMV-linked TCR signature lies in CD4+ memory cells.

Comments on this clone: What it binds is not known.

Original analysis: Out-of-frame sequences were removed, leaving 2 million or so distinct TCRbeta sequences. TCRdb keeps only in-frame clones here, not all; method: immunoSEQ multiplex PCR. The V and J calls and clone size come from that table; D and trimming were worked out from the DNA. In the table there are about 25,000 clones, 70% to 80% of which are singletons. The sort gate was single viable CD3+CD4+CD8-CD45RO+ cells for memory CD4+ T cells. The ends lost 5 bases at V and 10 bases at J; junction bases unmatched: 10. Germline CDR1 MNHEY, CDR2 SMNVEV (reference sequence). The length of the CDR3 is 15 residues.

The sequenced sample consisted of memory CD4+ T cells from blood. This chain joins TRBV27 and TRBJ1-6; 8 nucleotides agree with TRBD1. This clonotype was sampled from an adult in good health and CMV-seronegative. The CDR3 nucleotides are TGTGCCAGCAGTCCGACCGGGACAGGTCCCTCACCCCTCCACTTT. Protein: CASSPTGTGPSPLHF.